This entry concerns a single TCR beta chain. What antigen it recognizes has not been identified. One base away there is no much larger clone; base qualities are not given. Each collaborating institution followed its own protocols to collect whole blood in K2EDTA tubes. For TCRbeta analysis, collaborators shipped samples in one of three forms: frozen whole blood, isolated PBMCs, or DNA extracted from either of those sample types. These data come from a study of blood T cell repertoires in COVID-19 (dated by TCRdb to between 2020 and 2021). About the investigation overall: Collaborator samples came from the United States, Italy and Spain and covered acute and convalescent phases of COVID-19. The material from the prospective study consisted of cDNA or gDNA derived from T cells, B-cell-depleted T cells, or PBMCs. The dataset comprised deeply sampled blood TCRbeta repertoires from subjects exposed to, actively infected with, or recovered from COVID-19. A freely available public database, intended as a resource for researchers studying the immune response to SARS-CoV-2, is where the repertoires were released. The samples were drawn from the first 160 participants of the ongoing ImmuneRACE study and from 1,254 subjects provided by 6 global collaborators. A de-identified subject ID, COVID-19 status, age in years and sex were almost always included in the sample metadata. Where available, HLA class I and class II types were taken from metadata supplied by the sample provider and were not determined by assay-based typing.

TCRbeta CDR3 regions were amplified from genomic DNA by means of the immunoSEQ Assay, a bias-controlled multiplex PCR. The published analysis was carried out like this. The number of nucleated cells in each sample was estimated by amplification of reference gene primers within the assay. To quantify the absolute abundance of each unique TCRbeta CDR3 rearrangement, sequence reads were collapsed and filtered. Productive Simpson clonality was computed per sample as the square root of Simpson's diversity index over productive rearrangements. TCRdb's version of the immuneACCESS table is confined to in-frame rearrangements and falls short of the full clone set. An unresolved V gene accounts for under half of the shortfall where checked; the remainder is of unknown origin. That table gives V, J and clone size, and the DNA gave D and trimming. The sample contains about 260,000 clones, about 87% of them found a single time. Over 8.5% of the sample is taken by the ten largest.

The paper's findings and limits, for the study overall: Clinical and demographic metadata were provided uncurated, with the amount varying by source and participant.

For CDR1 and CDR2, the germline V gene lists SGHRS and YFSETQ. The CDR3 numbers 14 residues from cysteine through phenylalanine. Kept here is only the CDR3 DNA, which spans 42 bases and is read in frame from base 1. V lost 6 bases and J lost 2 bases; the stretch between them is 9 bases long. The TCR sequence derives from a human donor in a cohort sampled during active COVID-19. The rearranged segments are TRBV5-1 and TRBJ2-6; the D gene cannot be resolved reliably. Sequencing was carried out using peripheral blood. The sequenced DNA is TGCGCCAGCATGTCGGGTGCTGGGGCCAACGTCCTGACTTTC. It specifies CASMSGAGANVLTF.